The 2 T cell receptor beta chains below were found in one sample sequenced in a study of T-cell memory formation after mild COVID-19. TCRdb independently ran MiXCR on the 5' RACE reads; one entry per CDR3 protein. Here the sample spans about 82,000 distinct CDR3 sequences, roughly 13% being singletons. Sequencing used PBMCs or a T cell subset sorted from them (not recorded which). These receptor sequences come from a man aged 18 to 35 who had mild COVID-19 (a few samples of this study predate the infection). Cell type and time point are not known.

This clonotype was counted many times. The rearrangement links TRBV7-2 to TRBJ2-7; maybe TRBD1 (5 bases). The germline V gene has CDR1 SGHTA and CDR2 FQGNSA. The CDR3 totals 12 residues. V lost 1 base to trimming and J lost 9 bases, with 10 bases between them. CDR3 region: CASSLGQGVQYV. As DNA, the CDR3 is TGTGCCAGCAGCTTAGGGCAAGGGGTGCAGTACGTC.

The gene calls are TRBV7-7 and TRBJ2-2; TRBD2 is a possible D gene (6 bases). CDR1 and CDR2 from the germline V gene are SSHAT and FNYEAQ (reference sequence). V dropped 6 bases and J dropped 4 bases, with 9 bases sitting between them. CDR3 length equals 13 residues. The CDR3 region has the DNA TGTGCCAGCAGAGGAGCGGGCACCGGGGAGCTGTTTTTT. This encodes CASRGAGTGELFF.